Here is one T cell receptor (beta chain) with its context. A universal primer site was created by template switching, with the cDNA bearing unique molecular identifiers. TCRdb recomputed calls from the 5' RACE reads with MiXCR, one row per CDR3 protein. Here the sample spans 420,000 or so distinct CDR3 sequences, approximately 17% being singletons. These data come from a study of identical twins. The germline CDR1 and CDR2 sequences are SQVTM and ANQGSEA. Trimming pared 0 bases from V and 6 bases from J, leaving 7 bases between. The CDR3 is 12 amino acids. The receptor was derived from a man in his fifties in good health. The V and J genes are TRBV29-1 and TRBJ2-3; D is unclear. Source material: naive T cells sorted from blood. CDR3 sequence: CSVEEEPDTQYF. In DNA form, the CDR3 reads TGCAGCGTTGAAGAGGAGCCTGATACGCAGTATTTT.